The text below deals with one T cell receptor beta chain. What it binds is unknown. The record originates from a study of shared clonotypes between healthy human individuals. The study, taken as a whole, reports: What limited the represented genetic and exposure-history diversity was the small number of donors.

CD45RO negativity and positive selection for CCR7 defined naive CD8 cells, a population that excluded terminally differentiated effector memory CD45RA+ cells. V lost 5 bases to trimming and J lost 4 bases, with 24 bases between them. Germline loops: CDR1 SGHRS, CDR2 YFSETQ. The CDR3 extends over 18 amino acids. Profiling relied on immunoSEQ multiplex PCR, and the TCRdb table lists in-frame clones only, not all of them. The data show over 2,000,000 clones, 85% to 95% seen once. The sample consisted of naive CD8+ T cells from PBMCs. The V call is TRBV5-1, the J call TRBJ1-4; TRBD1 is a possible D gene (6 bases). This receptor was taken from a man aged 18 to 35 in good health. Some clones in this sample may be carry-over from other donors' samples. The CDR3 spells CASRPPGVGHGVNEKLFF. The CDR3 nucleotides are TGCGCCAGCAGGCCCCCAGGGGTCGGACATGGGGTTAATGAAAAACTGTTTTTT. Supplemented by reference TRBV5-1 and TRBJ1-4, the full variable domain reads KAGVTQTPRYLIKTRGQQVTLSCSPISGHRSVSWYQQTPGQGLQFLFEYFSETQRNKGNFPGRFSGRQFSNSRSEMNVSTLELGDSALYLCASRPPGVGHGVNEKLFFGSGTQLSVL.